This entry features one T cell receptor (beta chain) sequence. Antigen unknown. The sample originates from a study of cytomegalovirus exposure and HLA in healthy donors. About the research overall: Earlier, 150 million to 200 million T cells were analyzed, and some 120 million unique TCR beta sequences were found among them. Broader study findings: A few V segments could not be told apart, such as TRBV6-2 and TRBV6-3, and were left out. The classifier reportedly diagnosed cytomegalovirus status with high sensitivity and specificity.

The study ran its PCR with 60 Vbeta and 13 Jbeta primers. TCRdb keeps only in-frame clones here, not all; method: immunoSEQ multiplex PCR. The data show 59,000 or so clones, 85% to 90% seen once. Donors were ostensibly healthy at sampling, although undocumented immune exposures were probable. The length of the CDR3 is 13 residues. Germline assignment: CDR1 SGHRS and CDR2 YFSETQ. J lost 2 bases, V lost 7 bases, and 5 bases had no gene match. Sequenced sample: PBMCs. This clonotype originated in a female donor in good health and CMV-seronegative. The chain recombines TRBV5-1 with TRBJ2-7; TRBD1 matches 8 bases. As DNA, the CDR3 is TGCGCCAGCCGCTCGACAGGGGCCTACGAGCAGTACTTC. Protein product: CASRSTGAYEQYF.